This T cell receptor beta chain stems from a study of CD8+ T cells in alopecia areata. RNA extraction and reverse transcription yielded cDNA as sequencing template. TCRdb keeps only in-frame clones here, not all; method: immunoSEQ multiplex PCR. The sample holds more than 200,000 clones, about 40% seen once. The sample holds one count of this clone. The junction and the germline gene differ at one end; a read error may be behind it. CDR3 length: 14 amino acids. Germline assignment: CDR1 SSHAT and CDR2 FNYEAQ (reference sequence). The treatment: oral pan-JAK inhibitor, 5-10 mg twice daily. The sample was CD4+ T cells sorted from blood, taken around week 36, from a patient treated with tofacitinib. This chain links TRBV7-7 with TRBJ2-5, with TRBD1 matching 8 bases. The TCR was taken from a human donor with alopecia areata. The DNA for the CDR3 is TGTGCTAGCAGCTTGGGACAGGCCAGCGAGACCCAGTACTTC. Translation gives CASSLGQASETQYF.